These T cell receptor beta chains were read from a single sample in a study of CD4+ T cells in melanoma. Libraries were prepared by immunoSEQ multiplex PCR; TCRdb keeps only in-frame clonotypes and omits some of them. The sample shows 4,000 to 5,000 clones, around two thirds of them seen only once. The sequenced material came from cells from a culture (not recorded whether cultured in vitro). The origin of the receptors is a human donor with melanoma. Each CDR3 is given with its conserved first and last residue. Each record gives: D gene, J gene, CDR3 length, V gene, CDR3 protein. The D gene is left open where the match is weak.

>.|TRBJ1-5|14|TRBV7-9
CASSDRPGDQPQHF
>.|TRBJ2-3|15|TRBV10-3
CAISNVAPGTDTQYF
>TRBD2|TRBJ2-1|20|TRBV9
CASSVVGGLAGGSSYNEQFF
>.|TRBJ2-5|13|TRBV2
CASSDLGIETQYF
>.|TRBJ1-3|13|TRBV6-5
CASSYAGRDTIYF
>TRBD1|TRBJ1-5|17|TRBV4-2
CASSRNTGGAGNQPQHF
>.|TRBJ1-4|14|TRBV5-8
CASGLGTANEKLFF
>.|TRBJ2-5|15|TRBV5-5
CASSLYWGTQETQYF
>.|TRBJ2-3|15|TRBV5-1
CASSLGADRSDTQYF
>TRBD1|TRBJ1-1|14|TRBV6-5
CASSYADRRAEAFF
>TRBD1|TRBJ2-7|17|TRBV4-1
CASSKVLVTGDSYEQYF
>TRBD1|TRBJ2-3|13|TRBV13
CASSVAGGDTQYF
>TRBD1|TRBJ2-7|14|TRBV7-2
CASSRDRSSYEQYF
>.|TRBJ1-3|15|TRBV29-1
CSVSGTDDSGNTIYF
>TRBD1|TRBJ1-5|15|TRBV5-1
CASSLQGASNQPQHF
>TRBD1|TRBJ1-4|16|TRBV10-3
CAISAVRDRGVEKLFF
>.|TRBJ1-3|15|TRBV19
CASSIAGHSGNTIYF
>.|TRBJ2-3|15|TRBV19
CASSNRGGGADTQYF
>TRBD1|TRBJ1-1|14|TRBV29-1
CSVEGAQGAAEAFF
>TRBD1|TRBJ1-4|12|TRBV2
CASSPVGQGVFF
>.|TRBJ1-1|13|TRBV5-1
CASSTGVNTEAFF
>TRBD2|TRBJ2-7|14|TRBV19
CASSTSGASYEQYF
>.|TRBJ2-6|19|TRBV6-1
CASSEGLLQGFAGANVLTF
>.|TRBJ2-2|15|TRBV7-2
CASSPWPGTTGELFF
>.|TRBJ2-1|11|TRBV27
CASRVYNEQFF
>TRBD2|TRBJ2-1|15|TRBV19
CASSRGSGGADEQFF
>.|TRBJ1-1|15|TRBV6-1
CASSETMNFVAEAFF
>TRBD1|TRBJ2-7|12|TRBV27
CASSLTGGEQYF
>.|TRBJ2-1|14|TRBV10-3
CAISDPPTHNEQFF
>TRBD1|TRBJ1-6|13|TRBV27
CASSFRGNSPLHF
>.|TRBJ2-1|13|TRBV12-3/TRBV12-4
CASSLVTHNEQFF
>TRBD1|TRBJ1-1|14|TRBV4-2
CASSQEQGTLEAFF
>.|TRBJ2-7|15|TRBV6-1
CASREVPGFSYEQYF
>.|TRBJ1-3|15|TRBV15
CATSRDNQRGNTIYF
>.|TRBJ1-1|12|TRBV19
CASSSGSVEAFF
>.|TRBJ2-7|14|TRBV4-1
CASSPRQVSYEQYF
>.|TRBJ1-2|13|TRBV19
CASMVRAGYGYTF
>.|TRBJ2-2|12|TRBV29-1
CSVGKDTGELFF
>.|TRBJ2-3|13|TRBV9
CASTPGGIDTQYF
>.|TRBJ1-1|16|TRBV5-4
CASSLEAGLRGTEAFF
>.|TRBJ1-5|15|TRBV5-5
CASSLDDRPNQPQHF
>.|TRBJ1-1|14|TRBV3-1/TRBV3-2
CASSHGHRDSGAFF
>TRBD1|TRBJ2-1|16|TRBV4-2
CASSQEAGTGLVEQFF
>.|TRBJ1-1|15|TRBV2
CASSERSGMDTEAFF
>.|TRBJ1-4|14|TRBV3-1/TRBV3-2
CASSPDGGNEKLFF
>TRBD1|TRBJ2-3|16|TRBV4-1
CASSRPPGGTADTQYF
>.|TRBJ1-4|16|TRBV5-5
CASSLFGSATNEKLFF
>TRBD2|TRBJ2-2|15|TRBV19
CASSIYGGDTGELFF
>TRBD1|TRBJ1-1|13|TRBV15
CATSRDGTGRAFF
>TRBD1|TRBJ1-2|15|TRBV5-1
CASSLEGQGMDGYTF
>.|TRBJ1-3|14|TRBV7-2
CASAGTLSGNTIYF
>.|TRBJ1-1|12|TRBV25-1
CASSELGTEAFF
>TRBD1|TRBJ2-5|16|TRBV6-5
CASSYTDRGRGGTQYF
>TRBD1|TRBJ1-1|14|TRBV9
CASSLGTGGGEAFF
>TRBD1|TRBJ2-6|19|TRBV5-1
CASSVTTGPTSSGANVLTF